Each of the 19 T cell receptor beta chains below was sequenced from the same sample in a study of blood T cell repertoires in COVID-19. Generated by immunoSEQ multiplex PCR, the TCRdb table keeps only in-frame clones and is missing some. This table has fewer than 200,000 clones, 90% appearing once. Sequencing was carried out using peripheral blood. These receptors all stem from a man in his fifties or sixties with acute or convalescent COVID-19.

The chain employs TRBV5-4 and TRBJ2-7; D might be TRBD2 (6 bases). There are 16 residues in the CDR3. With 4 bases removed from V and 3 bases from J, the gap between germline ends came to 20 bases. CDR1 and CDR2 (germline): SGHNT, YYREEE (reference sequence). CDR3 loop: CASSRDGGSAGYEQYF. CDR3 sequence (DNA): TGTGCCAGCAGCCGGGATGGGGGGAGTGCCGGCTACGAGCAGTACTTC.

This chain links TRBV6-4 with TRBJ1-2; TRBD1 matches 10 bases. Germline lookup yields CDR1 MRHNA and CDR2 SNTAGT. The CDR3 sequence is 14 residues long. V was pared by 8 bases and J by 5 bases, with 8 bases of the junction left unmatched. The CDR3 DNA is TGTGCCAGCTCGGGGGACAGGGGTCCGTATGGCTACACCTTC. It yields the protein CASSGDRGPYGYTF.

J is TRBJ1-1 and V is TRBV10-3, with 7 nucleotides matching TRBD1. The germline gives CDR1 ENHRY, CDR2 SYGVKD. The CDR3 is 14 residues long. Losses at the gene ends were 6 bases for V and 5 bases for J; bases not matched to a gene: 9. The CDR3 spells CAISSTGSVTEAFF. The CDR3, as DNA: TGTGCCATCAGCTCGACAGGGTCGGTAACTGAAGCTTTCTTT.

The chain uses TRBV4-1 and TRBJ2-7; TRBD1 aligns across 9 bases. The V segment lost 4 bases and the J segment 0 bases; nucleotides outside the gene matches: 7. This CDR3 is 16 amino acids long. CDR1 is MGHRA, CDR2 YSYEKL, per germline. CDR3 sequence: CASSRGDRDNSYEQYF. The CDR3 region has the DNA TGCGCCAGCAGCCGGGGGGACAGGGATAACTCCTACGAGCAGTACTTC.

The CDR3 region is CASSLAGAYNEQFF. CDR3 nucleotides: TGTGCCAGCAGTTTAGCGGGGGCCTACAATGAGCAGTTCTTC. The chain is built from TRBV27 and TRBJ2-1; 7 nucleotides align to TRBD2. This CDR3 spans 14 amino acids. CDR1 and CDR2 from the germline V gene are MNHEY and SMNVEV (reference sequence). The ends lost 2 bases at V and 2 bases at J; junction bases unmatched: 0.

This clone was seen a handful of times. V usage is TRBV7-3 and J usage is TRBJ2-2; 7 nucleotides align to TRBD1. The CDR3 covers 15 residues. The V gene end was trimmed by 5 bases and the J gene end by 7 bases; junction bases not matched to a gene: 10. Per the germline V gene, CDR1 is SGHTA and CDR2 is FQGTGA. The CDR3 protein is CASSPQGTVGGELFF. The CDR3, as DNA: TGTGCCAGCAGCCCTCAGGGGACAGTCGGCGGGGAGCTGTTTTTT.

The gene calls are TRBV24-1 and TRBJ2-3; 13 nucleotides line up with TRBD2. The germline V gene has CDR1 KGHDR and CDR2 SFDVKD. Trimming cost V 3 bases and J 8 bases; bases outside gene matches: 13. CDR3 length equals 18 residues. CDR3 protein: CATSDPRTSGRGRGTQYF. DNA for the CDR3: TGTGCCACCAGTGATCCGAGGACTAGCGGGAGAGGCCGGGGTACGCAGTATTTT.

The CDR3 sequence is CAWSPPPTGASGELFF. The DNA for the CDR3 is TGTGCCTGGAGTCCCCCGCCCACAGGGGCAAGCGGGGAGCTGTTTTTT. The chain carries TRBV30 and TRBJ2-2; 7 bases are a match to TRBD1. This CDR3 region has 16 residues. V was clipped by 2 bases and J by 7 bases; unmatched bases: 13. Germline loops: CDR1 GTSNPN, CDR2 SVGIG (reference sequence).

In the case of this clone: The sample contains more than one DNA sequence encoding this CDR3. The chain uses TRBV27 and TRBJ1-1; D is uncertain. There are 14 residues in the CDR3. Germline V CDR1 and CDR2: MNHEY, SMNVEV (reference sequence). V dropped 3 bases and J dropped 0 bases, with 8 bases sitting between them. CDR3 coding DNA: TGTGCCAGCAGTTTGGTTTACATGAACACTGAAGCTTTCTTT. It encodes CASSLVYMNTEAFF.

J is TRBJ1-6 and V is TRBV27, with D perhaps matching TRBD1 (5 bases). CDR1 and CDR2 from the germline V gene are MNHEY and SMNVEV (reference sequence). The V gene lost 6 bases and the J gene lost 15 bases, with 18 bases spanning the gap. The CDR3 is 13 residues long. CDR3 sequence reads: CASRRTLDSLLHF. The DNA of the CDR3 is TGTGCCAGCAGGCGGACCCTTGACAGCCTCCTCCACTTT.

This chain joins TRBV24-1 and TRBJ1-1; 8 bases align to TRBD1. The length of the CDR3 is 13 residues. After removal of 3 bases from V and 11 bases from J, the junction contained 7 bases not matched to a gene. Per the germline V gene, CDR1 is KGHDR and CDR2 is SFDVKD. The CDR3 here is CATSDPHRGKAFF. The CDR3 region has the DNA TGTGCCACCAGTGATCCACACAGGGGGAAGGCTTTCTTT.

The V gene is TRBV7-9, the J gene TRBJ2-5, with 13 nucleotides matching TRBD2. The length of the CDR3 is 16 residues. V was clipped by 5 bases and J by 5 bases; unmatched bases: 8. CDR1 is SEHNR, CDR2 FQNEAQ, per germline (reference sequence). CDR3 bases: TGTGCCAGCAGCGGACAAGGACTAGCGGGAGTGGAGACCCAGTACTTC. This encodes CASSGQGLAGVETQYF.

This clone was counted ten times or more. The CDR3 sequence is CASSSGTGEVNEQFF. For the CDR3, the DNA is TGTGCCAGCAGCTCCGGGACAGGGGAGGTCAATGAGCAGTTCTTC. The chain couples TRBV11-3 to TRBJ2-1; 10 nucleotides agree with TRBD1. Germline trimming cut 4 bases from V and 6 bases from J; bases unmatched to any gene: 6. The CDR3 is 15 amino acids. In germline, CDR1 is SGHNT, CDR2 YENEEA.

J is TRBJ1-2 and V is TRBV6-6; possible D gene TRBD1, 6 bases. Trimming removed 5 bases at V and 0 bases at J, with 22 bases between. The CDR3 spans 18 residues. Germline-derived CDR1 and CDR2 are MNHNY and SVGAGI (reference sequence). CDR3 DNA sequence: TGTGCCAGCAGTCCCAGGGCACCGGGGGGCCTAGCTAACTATGGCTACACCTTC. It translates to CASSPRAPGGLANYGYTF.

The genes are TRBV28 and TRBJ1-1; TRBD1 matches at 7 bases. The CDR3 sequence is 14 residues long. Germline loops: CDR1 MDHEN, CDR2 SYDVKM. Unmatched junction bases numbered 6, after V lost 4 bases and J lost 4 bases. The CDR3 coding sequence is TGTGCCAGCAGTTCACCTACAGGGGCCACTGAAGCTTTCTTT. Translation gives CASSSPTGATEAFF.

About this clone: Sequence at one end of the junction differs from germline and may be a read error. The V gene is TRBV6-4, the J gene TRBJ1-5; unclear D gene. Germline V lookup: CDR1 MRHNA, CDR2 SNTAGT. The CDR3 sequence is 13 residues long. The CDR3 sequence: CASSTELNHPQHF. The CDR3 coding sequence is TGTGCCAGCAGCACAGAACTCAATCATCCCCAGCATTTT.

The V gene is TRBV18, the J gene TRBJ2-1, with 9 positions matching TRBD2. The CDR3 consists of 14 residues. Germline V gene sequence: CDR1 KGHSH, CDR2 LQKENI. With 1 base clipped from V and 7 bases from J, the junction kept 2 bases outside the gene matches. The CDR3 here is CASSPLAGVNEQFF. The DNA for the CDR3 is TGTGCCAGCTCACCACTAGCGGGAGTGAATGAGCAGTTCTTC.

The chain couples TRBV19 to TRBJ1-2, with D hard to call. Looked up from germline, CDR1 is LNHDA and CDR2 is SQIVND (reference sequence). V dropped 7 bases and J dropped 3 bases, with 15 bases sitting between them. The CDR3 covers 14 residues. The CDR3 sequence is CASTPRSRDYGYTF. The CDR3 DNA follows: TGTGCCAGTACCCCCCGGTCAAGAGACTATGGCTACACCTTC. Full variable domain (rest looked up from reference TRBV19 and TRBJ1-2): DGGITQSPKYLFRKEGQNVTLSCEQNLNHDAMYWYRQDPGQGLRLIYYSQIVNDFQKGDIAEGYSVSREKKESFPLTVTSAQKNPTAFYLCASTPRSRDYGYTFGSGTRLTVV.

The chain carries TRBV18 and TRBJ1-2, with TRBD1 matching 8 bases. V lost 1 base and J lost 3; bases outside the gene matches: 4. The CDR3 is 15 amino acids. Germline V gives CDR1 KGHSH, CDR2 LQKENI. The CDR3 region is CASSPRSDRDYGYTF. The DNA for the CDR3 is TGTGCCAGCTCACCACGCTCGGACAGGGACTATGGCTACACCTTC.